This paragraph covers one T cell receptor beta chain sequence. The antigen is unknown. This table comes from immunoSEQ multiplex PCR, and its TCRdb copy is limited to in-frame clones, with some not included. Here the sample spans about 150,000 clones, 90% being singletons. The data were obtained in a study of T cell responses to AZD1222 COVID-19 vaccine. Study-wide results and limits: All repertoire sampling was performed exclusively after the peak T cell response. Receipt of two AZD1222 doses was followed by a rise in Spike-specific TCR breadth and depth. Baseline seropositivity occurred in only six or seven AZD1222 recipients. Of spike-specific TCRs, nearly half reportedly target regions left unmutated in variants.

The source is an adult who received the AZD1222 COVID-19 vaccine. The source material was peripheral blood, sampled 28 days after the second AZD1222 dose.

CDR3 nucleotides: TGTGCCAGCAGCTTAGGGGCGGGGGCCTACACAGATACGCAGTATTTT. Protein: CASSLGAGAYTDTQYF. The chain joins TRBV11-2 to TRBJ2-3; D perhaps matches TRBD2 (7 bases). The CDR3 runs 16 residues. CDR1 and CDR2 (germline): SGHAT, FQNNGV. Between the trimmed V and J ends, which lost 1 base and 2 bases, there was a span of 13 bases.